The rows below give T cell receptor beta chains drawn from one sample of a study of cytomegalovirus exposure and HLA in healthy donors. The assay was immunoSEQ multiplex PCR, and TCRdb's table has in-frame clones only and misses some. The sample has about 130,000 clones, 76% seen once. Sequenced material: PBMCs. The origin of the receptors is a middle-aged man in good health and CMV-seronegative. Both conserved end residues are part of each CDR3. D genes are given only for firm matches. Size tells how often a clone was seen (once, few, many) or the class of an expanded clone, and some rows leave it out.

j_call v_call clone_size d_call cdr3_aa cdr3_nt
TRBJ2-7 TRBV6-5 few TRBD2 CASSSLLAGPSYEQYF TGTGCCAGCAGTTCTTTACTAGCGGGACCCTCTTACGAGCAGTACTTC
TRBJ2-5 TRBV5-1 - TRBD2 CASGGEGEETQYF TGCGCCAGCGGCGGGGAGGGCGAGGAGACCCAGTACTTC
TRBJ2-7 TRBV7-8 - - CASSLDGLSSYEQYF TGTGCCAGCAGCTTAGATGGTCTAAGCTCCTACGAGCAGTACTTC
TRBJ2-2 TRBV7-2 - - CASSSRGMNTGELFF TGTGCCAGCAGCTCCCGAGGGATGAACACCGGGGAGCTGTTTTTT
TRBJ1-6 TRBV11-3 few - CASSFLDIDNSPLHF TGTGCCAGCAGCTTTTTGGACATCGATAATTCACCCCTCCACTTT
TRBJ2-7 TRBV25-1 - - CASSATYVGDISGVQYF TGTGCCAGCAGTGCGACATACGTCGGGGATATCTCGGGCGTGCAGTACTTC
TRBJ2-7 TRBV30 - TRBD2 CAWSWTSGSYEQYF TGTGCCTGGAGCTGGACTAGCGGGAGTTACGAGCAGTACTTC
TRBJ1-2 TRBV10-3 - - CATRGRGDRGDGYTF TGTGCCACCCGGGGGAGGGGAGATCGCGGAGATGGCTACACCTTC
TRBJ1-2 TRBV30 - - CAWSVLSWATGYTF TGTGCCTGGAGTGTATTATCCTGGGCGACGGGCTACACCTTC
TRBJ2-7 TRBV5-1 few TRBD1 CASSRGTGYYEQYF TGCGCCAGCAGCCGGGGGACAGGGTATTACGAGCAGTACTTC
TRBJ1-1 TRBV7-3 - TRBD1 CASSLHRGTEAFF TGTGCCAGCAGCTTGCACAGGGGAACTGAAGCTTTCTTT
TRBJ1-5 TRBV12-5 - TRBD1 CASGLRTGANQPQHF TGTGCTAGTGGTTTGAGGACAGGGGCCAATCAGCCCCAGCATTTT
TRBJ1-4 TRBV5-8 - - CASTLDRGAREKLFF TGTGCCAGCACCTTGGATCGGGGGGCAAGGGAAAAACTGTTTTTT
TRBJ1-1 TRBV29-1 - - CSVARQLERTEAFF TGCAGCGTTGCGAGACAGCTGGAGAGGACTGAAGCTTTCTTT
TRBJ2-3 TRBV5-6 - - CASSPRGGVFTDTQYF TGTGCCAGCAGCCCGAGGGGGGGGGTTTTCACAGATACGCAGTATTTT
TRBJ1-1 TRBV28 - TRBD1 CASTTLGQGEKAFF TGTGCCAGCACCACGCTGGGACAGGGAGAGAAGGCTTTCTTT
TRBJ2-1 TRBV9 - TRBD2 CASSVAGGNDEQFF TGTGCCAGCAGCGTAGCGGGGGGGAACGATGAGCAGTTCTTC
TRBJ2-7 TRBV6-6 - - CASSFQGTYEQYF TGTGCCAGCAGTTTTCAGGGTACCTACGAGCAGTACTTC
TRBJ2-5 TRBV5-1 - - CASSLEAGDNQETQYF TGCGCCAGCAGCTTAGAGGCCGGCGATAACCAAGAGACCCAGTACTTC
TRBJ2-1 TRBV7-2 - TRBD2 CASSTSGGVHNEQFF TGTGCCAGCAGCACTAGCGGGGGGGTCCACAATGAGCAGTTCTTC
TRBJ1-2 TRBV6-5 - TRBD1 CASSYLGQIYGYTF TGTGCCAGCAGTTACTTGGGACAGATCTATGGCTACACCTTC
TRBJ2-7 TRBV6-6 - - CASSYGADEQYF TGTGCCAGCAGTTACGGGGCAGACGAGCAGTACTTC
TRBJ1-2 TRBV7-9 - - CASSLGGGSYGYTF TGTGCCAGCAGCTTAGGGGGGGGTTCCTATGGCTACACCTTC
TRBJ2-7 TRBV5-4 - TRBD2 CASSLAGGLSYEQYF TGTGCCAGCAGCTTGGCGGGGGGGCTCTCCTACGAGCAGTACTTC
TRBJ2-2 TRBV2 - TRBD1 CASRADRGPVGELFF TGTGCCAGCAGGGCGGACAGGGGCCCCGTGGGGGAGCTGTTTTTT
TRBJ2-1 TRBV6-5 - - CASSLRSYNEQFF TGTGCCAGCAGCCTGAGGAGCTACAATGAGCAGTTCTTC